These 11 T cell receptor beta chains came from one sample sequenced in a study of cytomegalovirus exposure and HLA in healthy donors. The PCR had 60 Vbeta and 13 Jbeta primers. The method was immunoSEQ multiplex PCR; TCRdb's version includes in-frame clones alone and lacks a portion of them. The sample has approximately 110,000 clones; 65% to 85% are singletons. Input material: PBMCs. These receptors all come from a man aged 50-60 years in good health and CMV-seronegative.

The J gene is TRBJ2-3, the V gene TRBV7-9; D ambiguous. Trimming took off 4 bases at V and 3 bases at J, with 2 bases between the two ends. The CDR3 extends over 11 amino acids. Germline CDR1 reads SEHNR; CDR2 reads FQNEAQ (reference sequence). The DNA for the CDR3 is TGTGCCAGCAGCTCGACAGATACGCAGTATTTT. Its protein product is CASSSTDTQYF.

This clone has more than one count but fewer than ten. This chain joins TRBV10-1 and TRBJ2-7, with TRBD1 identical over 7 bases. With V trimmed by 4 bases and J by 6 bases, 3 bases remained unmatched. The CDR3 has 12 residues. CDR1 WNHNN and CDR2 SYGVQD come from the germline V gene (reference sequence). The CDR3 loop reads CASSGQGGEQYF. In DNA, the CDR3 is TGCGCCAGCAGTGGACAGGGCGGCGAGCAGTACTTC.

V gene TRBV29-1 combines with J gene TRBJ1-2, with 10 bases fitting TRBD1. The CDR3 runs 16 residues. Germline CDR1 is SQVTM and CDR2 is ANQGSEA. Germline trimming cut 4 bases from V and 2 bases from J; bases unmatched to any gene: 10. The CDR3 reads CSVVEETGQGNYGYTF. The CDR3 coding sequence is TGCAGCGTTGTAGAGGAGACGGGACAGGGGAACTATGGCTACACCTTC.

This CDR3 reads CASSIPRVVYGYTF. CDR3 nucleotides: TGTGCCAGCAGTATTCCCAGGGTGGTCTATGGCTACACCTTC. The chain uses TRBV28 and TRBJ1-2; D perhaps matches TRBD1 (5 bases). Trimming stripped 5 bases from V and 4 bases from J, with 14 bases between. The CDR3 length is 14 residues. Per the germline V gene, CDR1 is MDHEN and CDR2 is SYDVKM.

The chain recombines TRBV6-4 with TRBJ2-3; D is possibly TRBD1 (6 bases). The V gene lost 6 bases and the J gene lost 6 bases, with 13 bases spanning the gap. CDR1 is MRHNA, CDR2 SNTAGT, per germline. The CDR3 is made up of 13 amino acids. CDR3 nucleotide sequence: TGTGCCAGCAGCCAGGAAAGGGGGGATACGCAGTATTTT. Its translation is CASSQERGDTQYF.

J is TRBJ1-1 and V is TRBV5-1; D is unresolved. The CDR3 is made up of 14 amino acids. Trimming removed 0 bases from V and 6 bases from J, with 12 bases in between. Germline V lookup: CDR1 SGHRS, CDR2 YFSETQ. The CDR3 reads CASSLGGEDPEAFF. CDR3 DNA: TGCGCCAGCAGCTTGGGGGGAGAAGACCCTGAAGCTTTCTTT.

The V and J genes are TRBV10-3 and TRBJ1-4; 11 bases fit TRBD1. Germline CDR1 reads ENHRY; CDR2 reads SYGVKD. CDR3 length: 14 amino acids. This CDR3 is CAVGTGGTNEKLFF. The CDR3 bases are TGTGCAGTAGGGACAGGGGGTACTAATGAAAAACTGTTTTTT.

The chain links TRBV6-1 to TRBJ2-7; the D gene is possibly TRBD1 (6 bases). Trimming cost V 8 bases and J 0 bases, with 17 bases left between them. The CDR3 totals 15 residues. Germline assignment: CDR1 MNHNS and CDR2 SASEGT. The CDR3 DNA is TGTGCCAGCTCCACAGGGATGACAAGCTCCTACGAGCAGTACTTC. This gives the protein CASSTGMTSSYEQYF.

This chain links TRBV7-2 with TRBJ2-4; perhaps TRBD1 as D (6 bases). The CDR3 runs 16 residues. Trimming removed 1 base from V and 4 bases from J, with 14 bases in between. Germline CDR1 SGHTA, CDR2 FQGNSA. CDR3 amino acids: CASSLGQPQGKNIQYF. The CDR3 DNA reads as TGTGCCAGCAGCTTAGGACAGCCTCAGGGGAAAAACATTCAGTACTTC.

The V and J genes are TRBV6-5 and TRBJ2-7, with 9 nucleotides matching TRBD1. Germline V gene sequence: CDR1 MNHEY, CDR2 SVGAGI. This CDR3 spans 13 amino acids. V lost 5 bases to trimming and J lost 9 bases; unmatched junction nucleotides: 8. DNA for the CDR3: TGTGCCAGCAGTCCCGGGACAGGGATCGGGCAGTACTTC. Translation gives CASSPGTGIGQYF.

The rearrangement links TRBV2 to TRBJ2-5; TRBD1 aligns across 9 bases. Germline loops: CDR1 SNHLY, CDR2 FYNNEI. V lost 10 bases to trimming and J lost 2 bases; unmatched junction nucleotides: 8. This CDR3 region has 14 residues. This CDR3 is CATNIDRGQETQYF. For the CDR3, the DNA is TGTGCCACCAATATAGACAGGGGGCAAGAGACCCAGTACTTC.